The rows below give T cell receptor beta chains drawn from one sample of a study of blood T cells in healthy people across ages. TCRdb re-derived calls from the 5' RACE reads in MiXCR, one entry per CDR3 protein. The profile shows over a million distinct CDR3 sequences, 35% to 45% of them singletons. Sequencing used blood. The receptors were gathered from a woman under 30 in good health. Each CDR3 is given with its conserved first and last residue.

j_call v_call cdr3_aa
TRBJ1-2 TRBV6-5 CASRTGQGYGYTF
TRBJ2-1 TRBV29-1 CSEAYRGAYNEQFF
TRBJ1-1 TRBV9 CASSLRGGRQGGGTEAFF
TRBJ2-1 TRBV27 CASSFRGCEQFF
TRBJ1-4 TRBV4-1 CASNPDVGEKLFF
TRBJ1-2 TRBV4-1 CASSQDVGTALYGYTF
TRBJ2-1 TRBV10-3 CAISVGTGGLNEQFF
TRBJ2-1 TRBV7-8 CASSGGLAKSSYNEQFF
TRBJ1-1 TRBV4-1 CASSTGSHTEAFF
TRBJ1-1 TRBV29-1 CSAGGGTGALLHTEAFF
TRBJ2-7 TRBV7-9 CASSLGETGTSYEQYF
TRBJ2-3 TRBV11-2 CASSLGLGTTTQYF
TRBJ2-3 TRBV9 CASSVVSTYTDTQYF
TRBJ1-2 TRBV5-5 CASSSDISSNYGYTF
TRBJ1-2 TRBV5-4 CASSFPSGTAYGYTF
TRBJ1-1 TRBV12-5 CASGLVLGGMNTEAFF
TRBJ2-4 TRBV7-2 CASSLGPRRNIQYF
TRBJ1-1 TRBV5-1 CASSLWEQTEAFF
TRBJ1-6 TRBV3-1 CASSQAQGVISPLHF
TRBJ2-3 TRBV20-1 CSALPTSGTTDTQYF
TRBJ2-7 TRBV27 CASSGQGQLSEQYF
TRBJ2-1 TRBV27 CASSLAAGSYNEFF
TRBJ1-1 TRBV21-1 CASSKRDRDMNTEAFF
TRBJ2-5 TRBV6-5 CASTGMETQYF
TRBJ2-3 TRBV20-1 CSARPRYAGNTDTQYF
NA TRBV7-9 CASSPRTGGNEQYF
TRBJ2-3 TRBV2 CASSKASGTEPSADTQYF
TRBJ2-1 TRBV5-1 CASSFGGGPYNEQFF
TRBJ2-3 TRBV21-1 CASSNLQGVDTQYF
TRBJ2-7 TRBV10-3 CAIRAGTSVYEQYF
TRBJ2-2 TRBV7-9 CASSSLQGAGTGELFF
TRBJ2-7 TRBV6-1 CASSDIEAGTGYYEQYF
TRBJ2-7 TRBV12-3/TRBV12-4 CASSWVGLSSYEQYF
TRBJ2-6 TRBV4-2 CASSEGRGTGANVLTF
TRBJ1-1 TRBV10-3 CAISESSNNEAFF
TRBJ1-1 TRBV12-3/TRBV12-4 CASSPGEWNTEAFF
TRBJ2-1 TRBV10-1 CASSEAGGPRGQFF
TRBJ2-7 TRBV7-2 CASSDRLAGNYEQYF
TRBJ2-7 TRBV9 CASSLKKQDSSYEQYF
TRBJ1-2 TRBV4-3 CASSLHRGPPYGYTF
TRBJ2-1 TRBV4-3 CASSQDLRTNNEQFF